This paragraph covers one T cell receptor (beta chain) sequence. As yet, its antigen is unknown. This specimen belongs to a study of CD8 T cells in Susac syndrome. Study-wide findings and caveats: TCR sequencing and HLA analysis covered a relatively small number of individuals.

Reverse transcription of about 0.5 to 1 ug RNA was performed with random hexamers. Amplification of TCR beta CDR3 by immunoSEQ multiplex PCR spanned 54 Vbeta and 13 Jbeta. TCRdb reprocessed the immunoSEQ multiplex PCR reads with MiXCR, giving one entry per CDR3 protein. Among 170,000 or so distinct CDR3 sequences, 93% were seen once, and the ten largest hold roughly 0.097%. Sequencing of TCR beta was performed on blood CD8+ and CD4+ T cells. Included as multiple sclerosis controls were treatment-naive patients who had stable or active relapsing-remitting disease. Germline CDR1 reads SGHVS; CDR2 reads FQNEAQ. The CDR3 sequence is 13 residues long. The V gene lost 2 bases and the J gene lost 1 base, with 5 bases spanning the gap.

The chain carries TRBV7-8 and TRBJ2-5; no definite D call. The specimen was CD4+ T cells from PBMCs. The sequence derives from a human donor with multiple sclerosis. CDR3 DNA sequence: TGTGCCAGCAGCTTATCGATCCAAGAGACCCAGTACTTC. Translated, it gives CASSLSIQETQYF.